A selection of T cell receptor beta chains follows, all from one sample in a study of cytomegalovirus exposure and HLA in healthy donors. Profiled with immunoSEQ multiplex PCR; TCRdb holds only in-frame clones, not every one. This sample has some 150,000 clones; roughly 79% occur once, and the top ten carry 1.3% to 1.5%. Sequencing input: PBMCs. The receptor source for this set is a middle-aged woman in good health and CMV-seronegative. The CDR3 runs from the conserved cysteine through the conserved F or W. The D gene is left open where the match is weak. The size of a clone is reported for some rows only, either as once, few or many, or as a class for expanded clones.

V gene	clone size	D gene	J gene	CDR3 DNA	CDR3 protein
TRBV10-1	-	TRBD1	TRBJ1-4	TGCGCCAGCAGTCCGGACAGGGATGAAAAACTGTTTTTT	CASSPDRDEKLFF
TRBV7-9	-	-	TRBJ1-3	TGTGCCAGCAGCTTAGTGGCCGGGGAGGACACCATATATTTT	CASSLVAGEDTIYF
TRBV30	few	-	TRBJ1-5	TGTGCCTGGAGTGTACTCAGCGGACAGCCCCAGCATTTT	CAWSVLSGQPQHF
TRBV5-1	-	-	TRBJ1-1	TGCGCCAGCAGCCTGGCGGTAGACACTGAAGCTTTCTTT	CASSLAVDTEAFF
TRBV20-1	few	-	TRBJ2-7	TGCAGTGCTGATGGACTTTACGAGCAGTACTTC	CSADGLYEQYF
TRBV15	-	TRBD1	TRBJ2-5	TGTGCCACTCGACAGGGTTGGGGCAATTCTGAGACCCAGTACTTC	CATRQGWGNSETQYF
TRBV12-5	few	TRBD2	TRBJ2-3	TGTGCTAGTGGTCCCCTAGCGGGGGGCGCGTATACGCAGTATTTT	CASGPLAGGAYTQYF
TRBV9	-	TRBD2	TRBJ2-7	TGTGCCAGCAGCGTGCGGGGGGACTCCGTGGTGTACGAGCAGTACTTC	CASSVRGDSVVYEQYF
TRBV2	-	TRBD1	TRBJ1-5	TGTGCCAGCAGAGGACAGGGACATTATAGCAATCAGCCCCAGCATTTT	CASRGQGHYSNQPQHF
TRBV7-8	-	-	TRBJ1-2	TGTGCCAGCAGCGCGGGACGGTCAAATTCCCTTAACTATGGCTACACCTTC	CASSAGRSNSLNYGYTF
TRBV2	few	-	TRBJ1-5	TGTGCCAGCAGCGCAGGGACTGAGGGTCAGCCCCAGCATTTT	CASSAGTEGQPQHF
TRBV6-6	-	-	TRBJ1-2	TGTGCCAGCAACGGACAGCTTTCTAACTATGGCTACACCTTC	CASNGQLSNYGYTF
TRBV30	-	-	TRBJ1-1	TGTGCCTGGAGGGGGACCCAGGGGTGGGGTGAAGCTTTCTTT	CAWRGTQGWGEAFF
TRBV25-1	few	TRBD1	TRBJ2-7	TGTGCCAGCAGTGGCGCGGGACAGGGCTACGAGCAGTACTTC	CASSGAGQGYEQYF
TRBV10-3	-	-	TRBJ2-2	TGTGCCATCAGTGACGGGGGACAGTTCACCGGGGAGCTGTTTTTT	CAISDGGQFTGELFF
TRBV4-1	-	-	TRBJ1-2	TGCGCCAGCAGCCAAGTGGGCAGGGGAATTTGGAACTATGGCTACACCTTC	CASSQVGRGIWNYGYTF
TRBV7-3	-	-	TRBJ2-7	TGTGCCAGCAGCTTAAAGGCGGGGTCCGGAGAGCAGTACTTC	CASSLKAGSGEQYF
TRBV30	-	TRBD1	TRBJ2-1	TGTGCCTGGAGTGTACGACGGACCCCCCTTGGACAGGACTACAATGAGCAGTTCTTC	CAWSVRRTPLGQDYNEQFF
TRBV7-2	-	TRBD1	TRBJ1-3	TGTGCCAGCAGCTTAAGGGGAAGCGACAGGGTTGGAAACACCATATATTTT	CASSLRGSDRVGNTIYF
TRBV4-2	once	-	TRBJ2-5	TGTGCCAGCAGCCAAGATGGAACTACACAAGAGACCCAGTACTTC	CASSQDGTTQETQYF
TRBV19	-	-	TRBJ2-1	TGTGCCAGTAGTATAGCGGGGGGCCTTAACAATGAGCAGTTCTTC	CASSIAGGLNNEQFF
TRBV5-1	-	-	TRBJ2-2	TGCGCCAGCAGGGACAGATCGAACACCGGGGAGCTGTTTTTT	CASRDRSNTGELFF
TRBV4-1	-	TRBD2	TRBJ2-7	TGCGCCAGCAGCCAAGAACGGACTAGCGGGGTCACCTACGAGCAGTACTTC	CASSQERTSGVTYEQYF
TRBV4-1	-	TRBD1	TRBJ1-2	TGCGCCAGCAGCCTACAGGGGAACTATGGCTACACCTTC	CASSLQGNYGYTF
TRBV7-9	-	TRBD2	TRBJ2-1	TGTGCCAGCAGCTTGGATTCACTCGCACTAGCGGCGAATTACAATGAGCAGTTCTTC	CASSLDSLALAANYNEQFF
TRBV7-6	-	TRBD1	TRBJ1-4	TGTGCCAGCAGCTATTACCGGGACAGGGGGCGAAAACTGTTTTTT	CASSYYRDRGRKLFF
TRBV27	-	TRBD2	TRBJ2-7	TGTGCCAGCAGTTTCCGGTCTCACGGGGGGGCCGAGCAGTACTTC	CASSFRSHGGAEQYF
TRBV5-1	-	TRBD2	TRBJ2-7	TGCGCCAGCAGCACCGCCGGGACTAGTGGTGAGCAGTACTTC	CASSTAGTSGEQYF
TRBV19	few	-	TRBJ1-6	TGTGCCAGTAGCCAAGACAGGCCGAGCTCCTATAATTCACCCCTCCACTTT	CASSQDRPSSYNSPLHF
TRBV7-9	-	TRBD1	TRBJ2-1	TGTGCCAGCAGCTTAGGGGACAGCTCCTACAATGAGCAGTTCTTC	CASSLGDSSYNEQFF
TRBV5-1	-	-	TRBJ2-3	TGCGCCAGCAGCCCCGTAGGAGGGCGCACAGATACGCAGTATTTT	CASSPVGGRTDTQYF
TRBV5-1	-	TRBD1	TRBJ1-6	TGCGCCAGCAGCTTGGTCACAGGGGGCCTCTCCTATAATTCACCCCTCCACTTT	CASSLVTGGLSYNSPLHF
TRBV25-1	-	-	TRBJ2-3	TGTGCCAGCACAGGGCATTCTAGCACAGATACGCAGTATTTT	CASTGHSSTDTQYF
TRBV5-1	few	TRBD2	TRBJ2-3	TGCGCCAGCAGCTTGGATCCCGGACTAGACACAGATACGCAGTATTTT	CASSLDPGLDTDTQYF
TRBV6-1	-	TRBD1	TRBJ1-2	TGTGCCAGCAAAAGGACAGGGAGGAATGGCTACACCTTC	CASKRTGRNGYTF
TRBV7-8	-	-	TRBJ2-7	TGTGCCAGCAGCTACTCCGGGGGGACAAATAGCTACGAGCAGTACTTC	CASSYSGGTNSYEQYF
TRBV4-2	-	-	TRBJ1-1	TGTGCCAGCAGCCAAGTCCGGACGAATGAGGGGAACACTGAAGCTTTCTTT	CASSQVRTNEGNTEAFF
TRBV14	-	TRBD1	TRBJ2-2	TGTGCCAGCAGCCAAGGACAGGGACACACCGGGGAGCTGTTTTTT	CASSQGQGHTGELFF
TRBV19	-	TRBD1	TRBJ1-2	TGTGCCAGTAGTCCACAGGGGGCAGCAAACTATGGCTACACCTTC	CASSPQGAANYGYTF
TRBV11-2	few	TRBD2	TRBJ2-1	TGTGCCAGCAGCCAACTAGCGGGGGACTACAATGAGCAGTTCTTC	CASSQLAGDYNEQFF
TRBV7-7	-	-	TRBJ2-3	TGTGCTAGCAGCTTGGGTAGCGGAGGCACAGATACGCAGTATTTT	CASSLGSGGTDTQYF
TRBV7-9	-	-	TRBJ1-5	TGTGCCAGCAGCTCGGGTCGTCTCAAGCCCCAGCATTTT	CASSSGRLKPQHF
TRBV6-6	-	TRBD1	TRBJ1-4	TGTGCCAGCAGTTACTTCGGACAGGGTGGCGAACTGTTTTTT	CASSYFGQGGELFF
TRBV7-9	-	-	TRBJ2-1	TGTGCCAGCAGCTTTGTAGGGGCCGCATACAATGAGCAGTTCTTC	CASSFVGAAYNEQFF
TRBV7-9	-	TRBD1	TRBJ1-2	TGTGCCACTTACCGACAGGGAGGTGGCTACACCTTC	CATYRQGGGYTF